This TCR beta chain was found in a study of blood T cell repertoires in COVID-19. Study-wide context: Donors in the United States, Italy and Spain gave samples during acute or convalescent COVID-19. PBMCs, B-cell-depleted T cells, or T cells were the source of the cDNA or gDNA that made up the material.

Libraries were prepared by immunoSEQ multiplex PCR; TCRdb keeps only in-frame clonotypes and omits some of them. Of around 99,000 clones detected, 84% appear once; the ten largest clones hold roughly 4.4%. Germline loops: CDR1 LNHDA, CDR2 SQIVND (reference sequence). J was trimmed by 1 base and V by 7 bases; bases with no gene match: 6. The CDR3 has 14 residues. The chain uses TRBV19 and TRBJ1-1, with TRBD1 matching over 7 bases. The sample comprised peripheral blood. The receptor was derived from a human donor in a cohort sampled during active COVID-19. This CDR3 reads CASNVQGTNTEAFF. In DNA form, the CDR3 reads TGTGCCAGTAATGTACAGGGGACGAACACTGAAGCTTTCTTT.